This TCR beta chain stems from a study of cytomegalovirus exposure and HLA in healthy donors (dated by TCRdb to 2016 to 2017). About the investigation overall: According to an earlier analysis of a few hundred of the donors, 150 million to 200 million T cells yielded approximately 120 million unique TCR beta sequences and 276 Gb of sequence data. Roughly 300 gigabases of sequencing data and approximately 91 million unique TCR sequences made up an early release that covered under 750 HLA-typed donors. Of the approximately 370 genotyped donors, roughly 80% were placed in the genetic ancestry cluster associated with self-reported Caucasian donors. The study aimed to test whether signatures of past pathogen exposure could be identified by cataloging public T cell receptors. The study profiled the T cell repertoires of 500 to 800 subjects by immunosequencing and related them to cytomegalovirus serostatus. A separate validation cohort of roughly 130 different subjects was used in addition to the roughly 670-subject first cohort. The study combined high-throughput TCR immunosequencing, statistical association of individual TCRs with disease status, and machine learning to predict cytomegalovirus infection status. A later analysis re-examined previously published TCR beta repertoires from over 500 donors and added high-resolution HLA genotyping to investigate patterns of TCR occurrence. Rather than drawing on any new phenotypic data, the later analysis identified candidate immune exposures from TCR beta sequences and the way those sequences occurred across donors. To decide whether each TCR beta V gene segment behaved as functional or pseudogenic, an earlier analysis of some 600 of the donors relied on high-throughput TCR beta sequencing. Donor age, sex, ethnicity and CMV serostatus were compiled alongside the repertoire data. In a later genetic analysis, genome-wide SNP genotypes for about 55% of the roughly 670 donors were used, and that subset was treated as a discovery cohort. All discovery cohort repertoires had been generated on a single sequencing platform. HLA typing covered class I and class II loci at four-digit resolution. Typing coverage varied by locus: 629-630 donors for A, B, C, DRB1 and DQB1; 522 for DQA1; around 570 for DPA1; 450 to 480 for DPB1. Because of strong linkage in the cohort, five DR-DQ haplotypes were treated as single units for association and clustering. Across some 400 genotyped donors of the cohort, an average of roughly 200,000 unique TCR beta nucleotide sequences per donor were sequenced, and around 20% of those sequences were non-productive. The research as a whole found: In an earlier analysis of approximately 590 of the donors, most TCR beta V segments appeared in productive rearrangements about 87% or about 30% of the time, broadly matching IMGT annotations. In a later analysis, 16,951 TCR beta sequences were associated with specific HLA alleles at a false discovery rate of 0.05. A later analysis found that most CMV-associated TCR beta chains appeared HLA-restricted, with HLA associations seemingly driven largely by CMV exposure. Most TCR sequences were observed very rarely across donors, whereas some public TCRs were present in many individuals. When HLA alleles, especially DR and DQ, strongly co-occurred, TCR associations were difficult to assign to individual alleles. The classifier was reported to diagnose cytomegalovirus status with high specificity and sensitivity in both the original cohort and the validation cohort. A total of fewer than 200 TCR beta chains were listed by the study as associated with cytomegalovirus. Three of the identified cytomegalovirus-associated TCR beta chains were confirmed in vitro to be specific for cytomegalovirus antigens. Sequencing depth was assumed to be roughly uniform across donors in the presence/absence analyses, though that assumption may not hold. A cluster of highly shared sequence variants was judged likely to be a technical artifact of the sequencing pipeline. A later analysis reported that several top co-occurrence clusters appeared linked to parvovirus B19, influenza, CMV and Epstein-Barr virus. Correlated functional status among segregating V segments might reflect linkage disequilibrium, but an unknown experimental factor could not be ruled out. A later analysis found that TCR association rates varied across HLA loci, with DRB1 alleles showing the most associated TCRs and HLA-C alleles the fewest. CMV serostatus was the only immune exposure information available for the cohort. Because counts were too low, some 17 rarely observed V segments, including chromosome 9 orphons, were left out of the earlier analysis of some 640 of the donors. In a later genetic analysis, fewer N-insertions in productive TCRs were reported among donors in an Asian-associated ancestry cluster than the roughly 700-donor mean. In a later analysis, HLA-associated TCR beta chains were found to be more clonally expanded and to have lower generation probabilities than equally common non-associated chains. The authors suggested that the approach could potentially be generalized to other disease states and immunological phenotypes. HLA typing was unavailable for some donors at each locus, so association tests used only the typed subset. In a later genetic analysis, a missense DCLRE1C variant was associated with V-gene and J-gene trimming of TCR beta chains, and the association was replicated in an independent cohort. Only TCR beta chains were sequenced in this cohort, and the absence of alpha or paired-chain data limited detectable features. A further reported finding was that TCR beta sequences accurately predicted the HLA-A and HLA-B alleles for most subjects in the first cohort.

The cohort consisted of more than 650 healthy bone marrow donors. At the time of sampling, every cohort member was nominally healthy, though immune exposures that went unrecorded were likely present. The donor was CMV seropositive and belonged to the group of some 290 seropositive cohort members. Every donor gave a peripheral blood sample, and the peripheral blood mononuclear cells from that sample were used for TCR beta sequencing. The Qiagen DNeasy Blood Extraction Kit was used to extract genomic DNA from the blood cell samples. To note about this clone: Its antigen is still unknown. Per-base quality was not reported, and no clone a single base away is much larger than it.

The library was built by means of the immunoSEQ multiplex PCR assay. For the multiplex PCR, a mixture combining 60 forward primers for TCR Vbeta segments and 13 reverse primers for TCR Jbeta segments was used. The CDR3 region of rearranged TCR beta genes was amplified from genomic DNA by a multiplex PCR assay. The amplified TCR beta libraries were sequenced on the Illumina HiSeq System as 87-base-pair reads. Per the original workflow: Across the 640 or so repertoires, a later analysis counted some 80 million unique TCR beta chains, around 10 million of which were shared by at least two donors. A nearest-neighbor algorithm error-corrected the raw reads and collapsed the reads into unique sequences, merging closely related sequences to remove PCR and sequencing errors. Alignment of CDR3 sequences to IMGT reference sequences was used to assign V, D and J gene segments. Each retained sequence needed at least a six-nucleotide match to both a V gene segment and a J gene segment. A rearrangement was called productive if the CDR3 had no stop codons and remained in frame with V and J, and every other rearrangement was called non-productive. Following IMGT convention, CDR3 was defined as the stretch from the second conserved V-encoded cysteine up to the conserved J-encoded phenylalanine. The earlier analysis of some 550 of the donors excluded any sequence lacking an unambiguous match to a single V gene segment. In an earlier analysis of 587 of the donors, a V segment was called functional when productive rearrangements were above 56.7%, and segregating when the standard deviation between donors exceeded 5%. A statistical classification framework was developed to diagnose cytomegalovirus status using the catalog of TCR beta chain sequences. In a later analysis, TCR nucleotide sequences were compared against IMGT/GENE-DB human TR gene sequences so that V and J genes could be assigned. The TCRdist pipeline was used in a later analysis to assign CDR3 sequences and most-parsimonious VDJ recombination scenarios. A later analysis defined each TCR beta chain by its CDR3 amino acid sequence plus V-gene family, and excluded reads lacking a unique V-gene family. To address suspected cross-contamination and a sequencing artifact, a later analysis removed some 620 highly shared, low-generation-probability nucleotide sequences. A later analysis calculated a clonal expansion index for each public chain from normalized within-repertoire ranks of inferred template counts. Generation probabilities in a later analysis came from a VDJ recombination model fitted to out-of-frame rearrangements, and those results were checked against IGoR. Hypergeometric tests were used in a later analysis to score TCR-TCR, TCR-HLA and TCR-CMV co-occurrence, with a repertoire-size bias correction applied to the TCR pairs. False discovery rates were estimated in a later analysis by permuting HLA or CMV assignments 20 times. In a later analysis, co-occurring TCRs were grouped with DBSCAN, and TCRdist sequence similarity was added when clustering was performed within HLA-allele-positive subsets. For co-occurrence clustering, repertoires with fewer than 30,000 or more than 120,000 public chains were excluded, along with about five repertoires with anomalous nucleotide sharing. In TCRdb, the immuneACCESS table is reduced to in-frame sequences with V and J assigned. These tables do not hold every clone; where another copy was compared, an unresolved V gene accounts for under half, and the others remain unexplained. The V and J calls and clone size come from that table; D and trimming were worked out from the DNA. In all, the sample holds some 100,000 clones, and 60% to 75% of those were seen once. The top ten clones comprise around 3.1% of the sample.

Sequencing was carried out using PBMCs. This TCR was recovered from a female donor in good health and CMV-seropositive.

The CDR3 region: CSVGKDRAGNTIYF. The DNA is as follows: TGCAGCGTGGGAAAGGACAGGGCTGGAAACACCATATATTTT. The chain is made from TRBV29-1 and TRBJ1-3, and TRBD1 aligns with 8 junction nucleotides. The CDR3 runs 14 amino acids, cysteine and phenylalanine included. The retained sequence is limited to the CDR3, 42 bases, with the frame set at the first base. After removal of 6 bases from V and 2 bases from J, the junction retains 6 bases not matched to a gene. Looking up the germline V gene yields CDR1 SQVTM and CDR2 ANQGSEA.